This passage covers 29 T cell receptor beta chains from one sample sequenced in a study of T cells in Graves' hyperthyroidism and ophthalmopathy. Regions amplified from RNA transcripts were the TCR beta CDR3 regions. A first-round RT-PCR of the TCR CDR3 used the HTBI primer set. Each CDR3 protein is one row after TCRdb ran MiXCR on the multiplex PCR reads. The sample holds approximately 430,000 distinct CDR3 sequences, around 15% seen once. The source material was blood. These receptors all stem from a man younger than 35 with Graves' ophthalmopathy.

This clonotype showed up many times. The chain employs TRBV30 and TRBJ1-2, with a weak D call TRBD1 (6 bases). Germline lookup yields CDR1 GTSNPN and CDR2 SVGIG (reference sequence). Trimming cost V 5 bases and J 5 bases, with 15 bases left between them. The CDR3 has 13 amino acids. The CDR3 sequence: CAWERQAWYGYTF. The CDR3 nucleotides read TGTGCCTGGGAACGACAGGCCTGGTATGGCTACACCTTC.

In its sample, this clonotype was seen many times. The chain recombines TRBV10-2 with TRBJ2-7; TRBD1 might be the D (6 bases). In germline, CDR1 is WSHSY, CDR2 SAAADI. The V end was cut by 10 bases, the J end by 3 bases, with 16 bases between. This CDR3 is 13 amino acids long. CDR3 in DNA: TGCGCCACCCGGGACATAGTTCACTACGAGCAGTACTTC. Translating gives CATRDIVHYEQYF.

This rearrangement joins TRBV12-3 or TRBV12-4 to TRBJ2-3; a possible D gene is TRBD2 (5 bases). V was pared by 7 bases and J by 6 bases, with 8 bases between. There are 11 residues in the CDR3. In DNA, the CDR3 is TGTGCCAGCACCCCGGGGGATACGCAGTATTTT. Translation gives CASTPGDTQYF.

This clonotype showed up many times. The chain is built from TRBV7-3 and TRBJ2-3; tentatively, D is TRBD1 (6 bases). This CDR3 comprises 14 residues. CDR1 is SGHTA and CDR2 is FQGTGA in the germline V gene. V was clipped by 5 bases and J by 0 bases, with 9 bases between them. In nucleotides, the CDR3 is TGTGCCAGCAGCCCGGGACATAGCACAGATACGCAGTATTTT. Amino acid sequence: CASSPGHSTDTQYF.

This clonotype was seen repeatedly, ten times or more. The J gene is TRBJ2-1, the V gene TRBV20-1; D call uncertain. The CDR3 has 13 amino acids. The ends were cut back, 0 bases at V and 7 bases at J, with 10 bases in the middle. From germline, CDR1 is DFQATT and CDR2 SNEGSKA (reference sequence). CDR3 region: CSARDWAQNEQFF. The CDR3 DNA sequence: TGCAGTGCTAGAGACTGGGCTCAAAATGAGCAGTTCTTC.

This clonotype was observed a few times. The chain carries TRBV5-4 and TRBJ2-7, with 9 bases fitting TRBD2. Germline lookup yields CDR1 SGHNT and CDR2 YYREEE (reference sequence). V trimming: 3 bases; J trimming: 6 bases; junction bases outside the gene matches: 7. CDR3 size: 14 residues. The CDR3 DNA reads as TGTGCCAGCAGCTCTCCGGGACTAGCTTCCGAGCAGTACTTC. It encodes CASSSPGLASEQYF.

This clonotype was recorded once. The chain recombines TRBV10-2 with TRBJ1-2, with D possibly TRBD1 on 6 matching bases. The CDR3 has 13 amino acids. The V end lost 11 bases, the J end lost 6 bases, and 19 bases lay between the germline ends. CDR1 and CDR2 from the germline V gene are WSHSY and SAAADI. In DNA, the CDR3 is TGCGCCGTTGGCAGGGACAACAACCATGGCTACACCTTC. Translating gives CAVGRDNNHGYTF.

At least ten counts were recorded for this clonotype. The gene calls are TRBV4-2 and TRBJ2-1, with 10 bases matching TRBD1. V trimming: 0 bases; J trimming: 5 bases; junction bases outside the gene matches: 7. The CDR3 has 17 residues. Germline CDR1 reads LGHNA; CDR2 reads YNFKEQ. The CDR3 is CASSQDQYGQGDNEQFF. The CDR3 nucleotides are TGTGCCAGCAGCCAAGATCAGTACGGACAGGGGGACAATGAGCAGTTCTTC.

This clonotype was counted at least ten times. V gene TRBV6-2 or TRBV6-3 combines with J gene TRBJ2-7; maybe TRBD2 (6 bases). Germline CDR1 reads MNHEY; CDR2 reads SVGEGT. The CDR3 consists of 13 residues. V was pared by 7 bases and J by 5 bases, with 15 bases between. CDR3 residues: CASTLQGGHEQYF. CDR3 DNA: TGTGCCAGCACCCTGCAGGGAGGACACGAGCAGTACTTC.

This clonotype was seen many times. The V call is TRBV13, the J call TRBJ2-3; a weak D match, TRBD2 (7 bases). The CDR3 is made up of 14 amino acids. The V end was cut by 7 bases, the J end by 2 bases, with 13 bases between. Germline lookup yields CDR1 PRHDT and CDR2 FYEKMQ (reference sequence). Here the CDR3 DNA reads TGTGCCAGCACGAGGGGGGGGAACACAGATACGCAGTATTTT. The encoded protein is CASTRGGNTDTQYF.

This clonotype was seen more than once but under ten times. The V call is TRBV24-1, the J call TRBJ2-1; D could derive from TRBD1 or TRBD2 (5 bases each). V was shortened by 3 bases and J by 9 bases, with 20 bases between the two germline ends. The CDR3 spans 16 residues. Germline values: CDR1 KGHDR, CDR2 SFDVKD. CDR3 sequence (DNA): TGTGCCACCAGTGATCAGGACATTTGGTGGGAGAGTGAGCAGTTCTTC. Translated: CATSDQDIWWESEQFF.

This clonotype was recorded many times. V usage is TRBV24-1 and J usage is TRBJ2-3; the D gene is possibly TRBD1 (5 bases). Germline V lookup: CDR1 KGHDR, CDR2 SFDVKD. The CDR3 has 15 amino acids. V was clipped by 2 bases and J by 3 bases, with 11 bases between them. The chain's CDR3 is CATSDYQGLTDTQYF. CDR3 DNA sequence: TGTGCCACCAGTGATTATCAGGGTCTAACAGATACGCAGTATTTT.

Only a few counts were recorded for this clonotype. The chain carries TRBV27 and TRBJ2-1; 7 bases agree with TRBD2. The V segment lost 2 bases and the J segment 5 bases; nucleotides outside the gene matches: 6. In germline, CDR1 is MNHEY, CDR2 SMNVEV (reference sequence). This CDR3 has 15 residues. CDR3 DNA: TGTGCCAGCAGTTTAGGGACTAAAGGAAACAATGAGCAGTTCTTC. Translating gives CASSLGTKGNNEQFF.

In this sample, this clonotype turned up a few times. V gene TRBV11-3 combines with J gene TRBJ2-3; D perhaps matches TRBD2 (6 bases). CDR1 and CDR2 from the germline V gene are SGHNT and YENEEA. Between the trimmed V and J ends, which lost 5 bases and 4 bases, there was a span of 16 bases. The CDR3 has 15 amino acids. The CDR3 nucleotides read TGTGCCAGCAGCCCGAAACCTGCTAGCGCAGATACGCAGTATTTT. Translating gives CASSPKPASADTQYF.

This clonotype was recorded only once. Given a much more abundant clone one base away, this may be a read error. This chain uses TRBV5-1 with TRBJ2-7; D might be TRBD1 (7 bases). The DNA end favors TRBJ2-1, so the J call may be wrong. CDR1 is SGHRS, CDR2 YFSETQ, per germline. The length of the CDR3 is 14 residues. The CDR3 reads CASSGTGDSYEQFF. DNA for the CDR3: TGCGCCAGCAGCGGAACAGGGGACTCCTACGAGCAGTTCTTC.

This clonotype was seen at least ten times. The genes are TRBV20-1 and TRBJ2-5; possibly TRBD2 for D (6 bases). Trimming cost V 3 bases and J 3 bases, with 17 bases left between them. Germline CDR1 DFQATT, CDR2 SNEGSKA (reference sequence). The CDR3 extends over 15 amino acids. The CDR3: CSARDVGGRKETQYF. CDR3 sequence (DNA): TGCAGTGCTAGGGACGTGGGGGGTCGAAAAGAGACCCAGTACTTC.

The V call is TRBV29-1, the J call TRBJ2-4; D assignment may be TRBD1 or TRBD2 (5 bases each). CDR1 and CDR2 from the germline V gene are SQVTM and ANQGSEA. This CDR3 has 15 residues. Trimming removed 0 bases from V and 7 bases from J, with 16 bases in between. The CDR3 here is CSVEDLGVGVNIQYF. The CDR3 DNA reads as TGCAGCGTTGAAGATCTCGGGGTAGGGGTTAACATTCAGTACTTC.

This clonotype was detected ten times or more. This chain links TRBV5-1 with TRBJ2-3, with no clear D. The length of the CDR3 is 15 residues. CDR1 is SGHRS and CDR2 is YFSETQ in the germline V gene. Trimming shortened V by 4 bases and J by 0 bases, and 12 bases separated the two germline ends. The CDR3 here is CASSGRESSTDTQYF. CDR3 sequence (DNA): TGCGCCAGCAGCGGGCGAGAATCTAGCACAGATACGCAGTATTTT.

With regard to this clonotype: One end of the junction does not line up with germline, which may come from a read error. J is TRBJ2-4 and V is TRBV5-1; a possible D gene is TRBD1 (5 bases). This CDR3 contains 17 residues. CDR1 is SGHRS, CDR2 YFSETQ, per germline. DNA for the CDR3: TGCGCCAGCAGCCCAACCTCAGGGAATTTTGGCAAAACCATTCAGTACTTC. Protein: CASSPTSGNFGKTIQYF.

The rearrangement links TRBV7-9 to TRBJ1-5, with no clear D. Germline V gives CDR1 SEHNR, CDR2 FQNEAQ (reference sequence). V gave up 2 bases and J gave up 4 bases, with 6 bases separating them. The CDR3 has 13 amino acids. CDR3 loop: CASSLKSNQPQHF. CDR3 sequence (DNA): TGTGCCAGCAGCTTAAAGAGTAATCAGCCCCAGCATTTT.

The gene calls are TRBV6-1 and TRBJ2-2, with 9 positions matching TRBD1. CDR3 length equals 15 residues. Germline CDR1 reads MNHNS; CDR2 reads SASEGT. With 7 bases clipped from V and 7 bases from J, the junction kept 10 bases outside the gene matches. This CDR3 reads CASTPGTGHIGELFF. CDR3 DNA sequence: TGTGCCAGCACTCCCGGGACAGGGCATATCGGGGAGCTGTTTTTT.

This clonotype was recorded a few times. The chain recombines TRBV9 with TRBJ2-1, with D possibly being TRBD2 (6 bases). The CDR3 loop spans 13 amino acids. Germline lookup yields CDR1 SGDLS and CDR2 YYNGEE. Deletions cut 0 bases from V and 8 bases from J, with 9 bases between. The CDR3 sequence: CASSVGSSDEQFF. CDR3 DNA sequence: TGTGCCAGCAGCGTAGGGTCTAGCGATGAGCAGTTCTTC.

In its sample, this clonotype was seen many times. This chain connects TRBV11-2 to TRBJ2-7; 12 bases are a match to TRBD2. Germline CDR1 reads SGHAT; CDR2 reads FQNNGV. The ends lost 5 bases at V and 2 bases at J; junction bases unmatched: 7. This CDR3 spans 16 amino acids. Written as DNA, the CDR3 is TGTGCCAGCAGCCCCGGGACTAGCGGGCTTACCTACGAGCAGTACTTC. Its protein is CASSPGTSGLTYEQYF.

This clonotype was seen at least ten times. The rearrangement joins TRBV20-1 to TRBJ1-3; D remains unclear. Trimming stripped 6 bases from V and 0 bases from J, with 9 bases between. Germline CDR1 reads DFQATT; CDR2 reads SNEGSKA (reference sequence). The CDR3 runs 13 residues. CDR3 protein: CSARGGSGNTIYF. CDR3 coding DNA: TGCAGTGCCCGCGGCGGCTCTGGAAACACCATATATTTT.

The sample holds many counts of this clonotype. V usage is TRBV7-3 and J usage is TRBJ2-5; D gene uncertain. V dropped 2 bases and J dropped 5 bases, with 12 bases sitting between them. CDR3 length: 14 amino acids. Germline V gene lookup returns CDR1 SGHTA and CDR2 FQGTGA. The CDR3 loop reads CASSLFGRAETQYF. Written as DNA, the CDR3 is TGTGCCAGCAGCTTATTCGGAAGAGCCGAGACCCAGTACTTC.

This clonotype was found a few times. A much more abundant neighbour one base away suggests this may be a read error. CDR3: CASSLVTNTEALF. CDR3 bases: TGTGCCAGCAGCTTAGTTACGAACACTGAAGCTCTCTTT. This chain links TRBV7-9 with TRBJ1-1; D gene unclear. This CDR3 comprises 13 residues. Per the germline V gene, CDR1 is SEHNR and CDR2 is FQNEAQ (reference sequence).

This clonotype was picked up many times. The chain combines TRBV27 with TRBJ1-4, with a weak D call TRBD1 (5 bases). CDR1 and CDR2 (germline): MNHEY, SMNVEV (reference sequence). Trimming removed 5 bases at V and 0 bases at J, with 25 bases between. The CDR3 is 20 residues long. The CDR3 nucleotides read TGTGCCAGCAGTCCAAGAGGGGATTCTGGAGGACGGGCAACTAATGAAAAACTGTTTTTT. Amino acids: CASSPRGDSGGRATNEKLFF.

This clonotype was detected a few times. This rearrangement joins TRBV6-1 to TRBJ1-6; D is unclear. The CDR3 runs 13 residues. Germline loops: CDR1 MNHNS, CDR2 SASEGT. V was shortened by 5 bases and J by 14 bases, with 16 bases between the two germline ends. The chain's CDR3 is CASSTDESRSLHF. CDR3 nucleotide sequence: TGTGCCAGCAGTACGGATGAATCGAGATCCCTCCACTTT.

The CDR3 bases are TGTGCCAGCAGCGTGATAGGCGGTACGCAGTATTTT. It encodes CASSVIGGTQYF. This chain connects TRBV9 to TRBJ2-3; D gene ambiguous. The CDR3 consists of 12 residues. Per germline, CDR1 SGDLS and CDR2 YYNGEE. Trimming pared 2 bases from V and 8 bases from J, leaving 9 bases between.